This TCR beta chain was identified in a study of blood T cell repertoires in COVID-19 (dated by TCRdb to 2019 to 2021). Concerning the study at large: The collaborator samples originated in the United States, Italy and Spain and spanned the acute and convalescent phases of COVID-19. The material from the prospective study consisted of cDNA or gDNA derived from T cells, B-cell-depleted T cells, or PBMCs. A de-identified subject ID, COVID-19 status, age in years and sex were almost always included in the sample metadata. The dataset comprised deeply sampled blood TCRbeta repertoires from subjects exposed to, actively infected with, or recovered from COVID-19. Samples were obtained from the ongoing ImmuneRACE study (first 160 participants) and from about 1,300 subjects provided by 6 global collaborators. Where available, HLA class I and class II types were taken from metadata supplied by the sample provider and were not determined by assay-based typing. A freely available public database, intended as a resource for researchers studying the immune response to SARS-CoV-2, is where the repertoires were released. Beyond this particular receptor, the publication reports: Clinical and demographic metadata were provided uncurated, with the amount varying by source and participant.

CDR3 length: 17 amino acids, cysteine to phenylalanine. Only the CDR3 part of the read is kept: 51 bases, read in frame from the first base. From V the trimming removes 4 bases and from J it removes 8 bases, while the gene matches leave 14 bases of the junction unaccounted for. CDR1 SGHKS and CDR2 YYEKEE were looked up in the germline V gene (reference sequence). TCRbeta CDR3 regions were amplified from genomic DNA by means of the immunoSEQ Assay, a bias-controlled multiplex PCR. Concerning the study's data processing: Nucleated cell counts per sample were estimated from amplification of reference gene primers within the assay. To quantify the absolute abundance of each unique TCRbeta CDR3 rearrangement, sequence reads were collapsed and filtered. Productive Simpson clonality was computed per sample as the square root of Simpson's diversity index over productive rearrangements. TCRdb retrieved this table from immuneACCESS and kept in-frame rearrangements only. Not all clones are present; in checked studies, unresolved V genes account for under half, and no reason is known for the remainder. That table gives V, J and clone size, and the DNA gave D and trimming. Here the sample has about 100,000 clones; 75% to 90% occur a single time. Of the sample, over 1.5% is held by the ten largest clones.

The collaborating institutions used their own protocols to collect whole blood in K2EDTA tubes. Collaborator samples were shipped for TCRbeta analysis as frozen whole blood, isolated PBMCs, or DNA extracted from either sample type. A remark on this clone: Its antigen remains undetermined. Base quality data are lacking; no much larger clone is found one base away.

Input material: peripheral blood. In this chain, TRBV5-5 is recombined with TRBJ2-3, with 12 middle bases fitting TRBD2. This clonotype was obtained from a man older than 75 with acute or convalescent COVID-19. The DNA is as follows: TGTGCCAGCAGCAATTCGGGACTAGCGGGCCCACACGGTACGCAGTATTTT. Its translation reads: CASSNSGLAGPHGTQYF.